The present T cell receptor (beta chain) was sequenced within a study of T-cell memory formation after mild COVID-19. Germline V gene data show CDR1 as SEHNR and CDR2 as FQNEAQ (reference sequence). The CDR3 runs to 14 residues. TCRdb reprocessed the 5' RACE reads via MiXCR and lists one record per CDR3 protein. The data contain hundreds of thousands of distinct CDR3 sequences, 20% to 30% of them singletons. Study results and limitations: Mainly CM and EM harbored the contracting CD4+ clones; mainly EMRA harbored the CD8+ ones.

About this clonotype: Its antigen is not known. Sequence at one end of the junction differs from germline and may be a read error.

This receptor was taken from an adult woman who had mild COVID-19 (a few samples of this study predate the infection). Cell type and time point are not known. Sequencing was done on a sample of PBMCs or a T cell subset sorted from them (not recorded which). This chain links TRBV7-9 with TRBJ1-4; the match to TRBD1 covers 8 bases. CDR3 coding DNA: TGTGCCAGCAGCCACCGGGACAGGAGGGAAAAACTGCTTTTT. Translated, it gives CASSHRDRREKLLF.